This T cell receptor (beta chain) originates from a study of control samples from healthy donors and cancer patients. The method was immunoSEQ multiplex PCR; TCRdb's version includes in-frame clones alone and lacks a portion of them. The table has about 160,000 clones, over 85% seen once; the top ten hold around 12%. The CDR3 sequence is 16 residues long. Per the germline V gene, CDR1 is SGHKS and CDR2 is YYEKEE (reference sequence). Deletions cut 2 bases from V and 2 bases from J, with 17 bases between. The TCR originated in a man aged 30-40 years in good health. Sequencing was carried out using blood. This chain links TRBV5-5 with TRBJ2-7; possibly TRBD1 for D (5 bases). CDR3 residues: CASSFARVSGTYEQYF. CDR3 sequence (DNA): TGTGCCAGCAGCTTTGCACGTGTCTCAGGGACCTACGAGCAGTACTTC.